The text below deals with one T cell receptor beta chain. The antigen remains undetermined. Method: immunoSEQ multiplex PCR; TCRdb's copy keeps in-frame clones and lacks some. The sample records about 61,000 clones, about nine tenths being singletons. This entry is derived from a study of OX40 agonist ivuxolimab in advanced cancers. Study-wide background: The study enrolled dose-escalation patients with hepatocellular carcinoma, melanoma, renal cell or head and neck cancer. Study results and caveats: Clonal expansion in partial responders at 0.1-3.0 mg/kg ranked among the lowest.

Trimming cost V 5 bases and J 2 bases, with 7 bases left between them. Germline V gene sequence: CDR1 MRHNA, CDR2 SNTAGT. The CDR3 has 13 amino acids. Prior autoimmune disease or systemic immunosuppression barred patients. Collection of blood occurred at baseline, at cycle 4 day 1, and at cycle 7 day 1. The sample here was CD4+ or CD8+ T cells sorted from blood, taken in a trial of the OX40 agonist ivuxolimab. The receptor's source is an adult with an advanced solid tumor such as melanoma, head and neck, liver or kidney cancer. The chain carries TRBV6-4 and TRBJ2-1; a possible D gene is TRBD2 (5 bases). CDR3: CASSPGAYNEQFF. The CDR3 nucleotides read TGTGCCAGCAGTCCCGGGGCCTACAATGAGCAGTTCTTC.